Sequencing of this T cell receptor beta chain was carried out in a study of blood T cell repertoires in COVID-19. Across the study: COVID-19 samples collected from the United States, Italy and Spain covered acute and convalescent phases. PBMCs, B-cell-depleted T cells, or T cells provided the cDNA or gDNA that made up the material.

The V end was cut by 2 bases, the J end by 13 bases, with 15 bases between. The CDR3 consists of 13 residues. Germline loops: CDR1 MNHEY, CDR2 SVGEGT. As originally analysed: Scientists estimated how many nucleated cells there were by amplifying reference gene primers. The repertoire was sequenced with immunoSEQ multiplex PCR; TCRdb's copy has only in-frame clones and lacks some. Clone size and V and J calls were adopted from that table, with D and trimming inferred from the DNA. The sample includes more than 95,000 clones, less than 90% seen only once; the top ten take 20% to 30%. The genes are TRBV6-2 or TRBV6-3 and TRBJ1-5; D call uncertain. The sequenced sample consisted of peripheral blood. This clonotype was sampled from a woman older than 75 with acute or convalescent COVID-19. The CDR3 sequence is CASSYPPQSPQHF. Here the CDR3 DNA reads TGTGCCAGCAGTTACCCCCCCCAGTCCCCTCAGCATTTT.